This is a list of T cell receptor beta chains from one sample in a study of T-cell memory formation after mild COVID-19. TCRdb re-called the 5' RACE reads through MiXCR, storing one row per CDR3 protein. The sample lists over 350,000 distinct CDR3 sequences; roughly 15% were seen once. Sequencing used PBMCs or a T cell subset sorted from them (not recorded which). The receptors derive from a man aged 18 to 35 who had mild COVID-19 (a few samples of this study predate the infection). Cell type and time point are not known. The CDR3 runs from the conserved cysteine through the conserved F or W. The D gene is left open where the match is weak. Part of the rows lack a size; the others show once, few, many or a class for expanded clones.

V	size	D	J	DNA	CDR3
TRBV12-3/TRBV12-4	.	TRBD1	TRBJ1-1	TGTGCCATCCGGGACAGGGGGGCTGAAGCTTTCTTT	CAIRDRGAEAFF
TRBV2	few	.	TRBJ1-2	TGTGCCAGCACCCCCGAAAATATTTATGGCTACACCTTC	CASTPENIYGYTF
TRBV30	.	TRBD2	TRBJ2-1	TGTGCCTGGAGCGTCAGCGGGGGGGCACTTCCCAAGTTCTTC	CAWSVSGGALPKFF
TRBV9	.	.	TRBJ1-5	TGTGCCAGCAGCGTAGCCGGCAGCCATCAGCCCCAGCATTTT	CASSVAGSHQPQHF
TRBV5-6	.	.	TRBJ2-3	TGTGCCAGCAGCTTGGTTGTTGCGGCCGGAGATACGCAGTATTTT	CASSLVVAAGDTQYF
TRBV18	.	TRBD1	TRBJ2-7	TGTGCCAGCTTGCCGGGACAGGGGGCGAAAGAGCAGTACTTC	CASLPGQGAKEQYF
TRBV12-3/TRBV12-4	.	TRBD1	TRBJ1-2	TGTGCCAGCAGCGGGACAGGGGGGGGCCCTTATTCCTACACCTTC	CASSGTGGGPYSYTF
TRBV9	few	.	TRBJ1-3	TGTGCCAGCAGCGCCTCGGACTCTCAGGGCCGAAACACCATATATTTT	CASSASDSQGRNTIYF
TRBV29-1	many	TRBD1	TRBJ1-1	TGCAGCGGGACAGGGGGCTGGGGTATGAACACTGAAGCTTTCTTT	CSGTGGWGMNTEAFF
TRBV28	few	TRBD1	TRBJ1-2	TGTGCCAGCAACACAGGGGACTATGGCTACACCTTC	CASNTGDYGYTF
TRBV2	.	TRBD2	TRBJ2-3	TGTGCAAGCGGGGGGGCTAGAGTAGATACGCAGTATTTT	CASGGARVDTQYF
TRBV5-4	.	.	TRBJ2-5	TGTGCCAGCAGCAGGGGGGCGGACCCAGCTAAAGAGACCCAGTACTTC	CASSRGADPAKETQYF
TRBV5-1	many	TRBD2	TRBJ2-3	TGCGCCAGCAGCCTGAGCGGGGAATACACAGATACGCAGTATTTT	CASSLSGEYTDTQYF
TRBV7-3	.	.	TRBJ1-2	TGTGCCAGCAGCTATGACAGAAACTATGGCTACACCTTC	CASSYDRNYGYTF
TRBV24-1	many	TRBD1	TRBJ1-1	TGTGCCACCAGTGCCAGGACAGGGGCCGAAGCTTTCTTT	CATSARTGAEAFF
TRBV7-2	.	.	TRBJ2-1	TGTGCCAGCAGCTGGACGGAGGGCAATGAGCAGTTCTTC	CASSWTEGNEQFF
TRBV20-1	few	.	TRBJ2-2	TGCAGTGCTACCACACCAAATACGGCCGGGGAGCTGTTTTTT	CSATTPNTAGELFF
TRBV11-2	few	.	TRBJ1-3	TGTGCCAGCAGGCCCGTGGGATACTCTGGAAACACCATATATTTT	CASRPVGYSGNTIYF
TRBV7-9	few	.	TRBJ2-7	TGTGCCAGCAGCTTTCTGGGCAGCTCCTACGAGCAGTACTTC	CASSFLGSSYEQYF
TRBV21-1	many	.	TRBJ1-5	TGTGCCAGCAGCAAAGTCAGGGACAAAAATCAGCCCCAGCATTTT	CASSKVRDKNQPQHF
TRBV7-7	many	TRBD1	TRBJ2-5	TGTGCCAGCAGCTCGTGGGACAGGGGGATAGAGACCCAGTACTTC	CASSSWDRGIETQYF
TRBV6-6	.	.	TRBJ1-1	TGTGCCAGCACGGGACAGAACACTGAAGCTTTCTTT	CASTGQNTEAFF
TRBV11-2	.	.	TRBJ2-3	TGTGCCAGCAGCTACCGACTAGACCCCGGGGGAGATACGCAGTATTTT	CASSYRLDPGGDTQYF
TRBV7-3	few	.	TRBJ1-6	TGTGCCAGCAGCTACATGAATTCACCCCTCCACTTT	CASSYMNSPLHF
TRBV5-1	few	TRBD2	TRBJ2-2	TGCGCCAGCAGCCCATTAGCGGGGGCGAGGACCGGGGAGCTGTTTTTT	CASSPLAGARTGELFF
TRBV18	many	.	TRBJ2-2	TGTGCCAGCTCGGAAGGAAACACCGGGGAGCTGTTTTTT	CASSEGNTGELFF
TRBV4-1	few	.	TRBJ2-3	TGCGCCAGCAGCCAGGCGGGACGCCGGGGCCATGAGGCGCAGTATTTT	CASSQAGRRGHEAQYF
TRBV27	few	TRBD2	TRBJ2-1	TGTGCCAGCAGCAGGACTAGCGGGGCCTACAATGAGCAGTTCTTC	CASSRTSGAYNEQFF
TRBV5-1	.	.	TRBJ1-4	TGCGCCAGCAGCTTGGGACAGGATGTTGAAAAACTGTTTTTT	CASSLGQDVEKLFF
TRBV18	.	.	TRBJ2-5	TGTGCCAGCTCACCAAGGACAGCTCAAGAGACCCAGTACTTC	CASSPRTAQETQYF
TRBV7-2	many	TRBD1	TRBJ2-5	TGTGCCAGCAAAAGACAGGGTCTTCTTAGTGAGACCCAGTACTTC	CASKRQGLLSETQYF
TRBV4-3	.	TRBD2	TRBJ2-4	TGCGCCAGCAGCCAATTCAGGGGCGAACGGGGGGGAACCCTAGCCAAAAACATTCAGTACTTC	CASSQFRGERGGTLAKNIQYF